The rows below give T cell receptor beta chains drawn from one sample of a study. Each CDR3 protein is one row after TCRdb ran MiXCR on the RT-PCR reads. The sample yields about 680,000 distinct CDR3 sequences, 12% to 15% seen once. Sequenced input: memory CD4+ T cells from blood. The origin of the receptors is a female donor in good health, serving as a healthy control. Both conserved end residues are part of each CDR3. The order of the fields is CDR3 length, clone size, V gene, J gene, D gene, CDR3 DNA, CDR3 protein. D genes are given only for firm matches. Expanded clones get a size class; other rows say once, few or many, or leave the size out.

14	few	TRBV7-2	TRBJ2-3	-	TGTGCCAGCAGCTTAAGGCAGAACACAGATACGCAGTATTTT	CASSLRQNTDTQYF
14	many	TRBV29-1	TRBJ1-3	-	TGCAGCGCCTACAGCGTGAGCTCTGGAAACACCATATATTTT	CSAYSVSSGNTIYF
13	many	TRBV20-1	TRBJ2-4	TRBD2	TGCAGTGCCCCGGACCGGGAGGGTTACATTCAGTACTTC	CSAPDREGYIQYF
15	-	TRBV5-1	TRBJ2-3	-	TGCGCCAGCAGCTTGGAACGCAGCGATGCAGATACGCAGTATTTT	CASSLERSDADTQYF
15	-	TRBV12-3/TRBV12-4	TRBJ1-1	TRBD1	TGTGCCAGCAGTTTACAGGGGGCCCTGTGGACTGAAGCTTTCTTT	CASSLQGALWTEAFF
13	few	TRBV27	TRBJ2-5	-	TGTGCCAGCAGTTGGAGCACCGGGGAGACCCAGTACTTC	CASSWSTGETQYF
16	-	TRBV9	TRBJ2-1	-	TGTGCCAGCAGCGCCGAGCTCGGAGGTACTGCCAATGAGCAGTTCTTC	CASSAELGGTANEQFF
15	few	TRBV20-1	TRBJ1-6	TRBD1	TGCAGTGCCCCCGACCGACAGGGAAATTGGTCACCCCTCCACTTT	CSAPDRQGNWSPLHF
14	-	TRBV2	TRBJ1-2	-	TGTGCCAGCACCATGACCGCAGGGTTTGATGGCTACACCTTC	CASTMTAGFDGYTF
16	-	TRBV20-1	TRBJ2-2	TRBD2	TGCAGTGCTAGAGACCCTAGCGGGAGGCACACCGGGGAGCTGTTTTTT	CSARDPSGRHTGELFF
16	many	TRBV7-9	TRBJ2-3	TRBD1	TGTGCCAGCACCTGGACCGCAGGGGGCGCGGGAGATACGCAGTATTTT	CASTWTAGGAGDTQYF
14	few	TRBV7-9	TRBJ2-2	-	TGTGCCAGCAGCTTATATGCGGTGACCGGGGAGCTGTTTTTT	CASSLYAVTGELFF
15	-	TRBV28	TRBJ2-7	TRBD1	TGTGCCAGCAGACCACAGGGGGTACGGGCTTACGAGCAGTACTTC	CASRPQGVRAYEQYF
12	many	TRBV27	TRBJ2-7	TRBD1	TGTGCCAGCAGTAGGACAGGGTGGGAGCAGTACTTC	CASSRTGWEQYF
20	-	TRBV3-1	TRBJ2-6	-	TGTGCCAGCAGCCAATTCGCGGGGGCCCTTCTTTTCTCTGGGGCCAACGTCCTGACTTTC	CASSQFAGALLFSGANVLTF
15	many	TRBV6-2/TRBV6-3	TRBJ2-7	TRBD1	TGTGCCAGCAGACGCGGACAGGAAAGTGTCAGGGAGCAGTACTTC	CASRRGQESVREQYF
17	many	TRBV5-1	TRBJ2-5	TRBD2	TGCGCCAGCAGCCGTGGAGGGACTAGCGGCAGTCCGGAGACCCAGTACTTC	CASSRGGTSGSPETQYF
13	many	TRBV10-3	TRBJ2-3	-	TGTGCCATCAGTGGAGAGGACTCAGATACGCAGTATTTT	CAISGEDSDTQYF
14	-	TRBV5-1	TRBJ2-3	TRBD1	TGCGCCAGCATGGGACAGGGCCCCACAGATACGCAGTATTTT	CASMGQGPTDTQYF
16	many	TRBV5-1	TRBJ2-1	TRBD2	TGCGCCAGCAGCTTGGCTAGCGGGAGGGTCATCAATGAGCAGTTCTTC	CASSLASGRVINEQFF
15	many	TRBV7-9	TRBJ2-1	-	TGTGCCAGCAGCTTAGGGGCGGCAGGGGGGAATGAGCAGTTCTTC	CASSLGAAGGNEQFF
16	-	TRBV7-2	TRBJ2-1	TRBD2	TGTGCCAGCAGCTTAAGTGGTTCAGCGGGGCAGAATGAGCAGTTCTTC	CASSLSGSAGQNEQFF
14	few	TRBV28	TRBJ2-3	TRBD2	TGTGCCTGCGGGAGGGCGGAAAGGCAGGATACGCAGTATTTT	CACGRAERQDTQYF
13	-	TRBV30	TRBJ2-2	-	TGTGCCTGGAGTCCCGTCTTCACCGGGGAGCTGTTTTTT	CAWSPVFTGELFF
16	few	TRBV27	TRBJ2-1	-	TGTGCCAGCAGCCCGACCTCTCGACTAGGATCCAATGAGCAGTTCTTC	CASSPTSRLGSNEQFF
16	few	TRBV11-2	TRBJ2-1	-	TGTGCCAGCAGCTTACGGACTCCACCCTCCTACAATGAGCAGTTCTTC	CASSLRTPPSYNEQFF
14	few	TRBV9	TRBJ1-1	-	TGTGCCAGCAGCGTAGCACAGCTGAACACTGAAGCTTTCTTT	CASSVAQLNTEAFF
13	-	TRBV20-1	TRBJ1-2	-	TGCAGTGCTAGAGATCCGGGGGGCCAAGGCTACACCTTC	CSARDPGGQGYTF
16	many	TRBV7-3	TRBJ2-1	TRBD2	TGTGCCAGCAGCCTTAAGGGCGGGAGGGACTACAATGAGCAGTTCTTC	CASSLKGGRDYNEQFF
10	many	TRBV20-1	TRBJ2-5	-	TGCAGTCAGGGGCAAGAGACCCAGTACTTC	CSQGQETQYF
15	-	TRBV20-1	TRBJ2-7	TRBD1	TGCAGTGCTAGAGATCACACAGGGGATACCTACGAGCAGTACTTC	CSARDHTGDTYEQYF
13	-	TRBV6-5	TRBJ1-6	-	TGTGCCAGCAGTTACCGGGCTGATTCACCCCTCCACTTT	CASSYRADSPLHF
16	-	TRBV5-1	TRBJ2-3	TRBD2	TGCGCCAGCATCGGGGAGACAGCGGGAGGGTCAGATACGCAGTATTTT	CASIGETAGGSDTQYF
14	many	TRBV6-5	TRBJ2-7	-	TGTGCCAGCAGCGAGTCCTACTCCTCCTACGAGCAGTACTTC	CASSESYSSYEQYF
13	many	TRBV5-1	TRBJ1-6	TRBD1	TGCGCCAGCAATGGAGGGGGCAATTCACCCCTCCACTTT	CASNGGGNSPLHF
16	-	TRBV28	TRBJ1-5	TRBD1	TGTGCCAGCAGTTTATCGGCAGGGGGTTGGAATCAGCCCCAGCATTTT	CASSLSAGGWNQPQHF
14	few	TRBV29-1	TRBJ1-4	TRBD1	TGCAGCGTCTTAGCTGGGACAGGGAATGAAAAACTGTTTTTT	CSVLAGTGNEKLFF
13	many	TRBV7-2	TRBJ2-7	-	TGTGCCAGCAGCTCCATACCAGGGTTCGAGCAGTACTTC	CASSSIPGFEQYF
16	few	TRBV15	TRBJ2-1	-	TGTGCCACCAGCGACCCGGTCAGGGGCGATTTGTATGAGCAGTTCTTC	CATSDPVRGDLYEQFF
12	-	TRBV5-1	TRBJ2-3	-	TGCGCCAGCAGCTTTTTTTTAGATACGCAGTATTTT	CASSFFLDTQYF
15	-	TRBV12-3/TRBV12-4	TRBJ2-2	-	TGTGCCAGCAGTTTACGCGGTCTGAACACCGGGGAGCTGTTTTTT	CASSLRGLNTGELFF
15	-	TRBV20-1	TRBJ1-2	TRBD1	TGCAGTGCTAGAGACACAGGGGGTGGGGGCTATGGCTACACCTTC	CSARDTGGGGYGYTF
14	-	TRBV3-2	TRBJ1-1	-	TGTGCCAGCAGCCAAGGAACATTAGGAGCTGAAGCTTTCTTT	CASSQGTLGAEAFF
15	-	TRBV11-3	TRBJ2-1	TRBD1	TGTGCCAGCAGCGGGGACAGGGGGTCGGGAAATGAGCAGTTCTTC	CASSGDRGSGNEQFF
15	-	TRBV20-1	TRBJ2-3	TRBD1	TGCAGTGCTAGCTCTCGGACAGGAAGTGCAGATACGCAGTATTTT	CSASSRTGSADTQYF
14	many	TRBV4-2	TRBJ2-1	-	TGTGCCAGCAGCCAAGAGGGCGAATACAATGAGCAGTTCTTC	CASSQEGEYNEQFF
18	-	TRBV27	TRBJ2-2	TRBD2	TGTGCCAGCAGTTTATCTGGACTAGGTCTGGCGAACACCGGGGAGCTGTTTTTT	CASSLSGLGLANTGELFF
15	-	TRBV12-3/TRBV12-4	TRBJ1-1	TRBD1	TGTGCCAGCACTCTCCGGGCAGGGGGCGCAGCTGAAGCTTTCTTT	CASTLRAGGAAEAFF
13	few	TRBV6-5	TRBJ1-2	TRBD1	TGTGCCAGCAGTCGCGGACAGGTCTATGGCTACACCTTC	CASSRGQVYGYTF
14	-	TRBV24-1	TRBJ2-3	-	TGTGCCACCAGTTATGGGGTAGGAACAGATACGCAGTATTTT	CATSYGVGTDTQYF
14	-	TRBV20-1	TRBJ2-7	TRBD2	TGCAGTGCCCGGGGGGGACTAGACTCCTACGAGCAGTACTTC	CSARGGLDSYEQYF
18	few	TRBV9	TRBJ2-1	TRBD2	TGTGCCAGCAGCGTAGGGGCCTTTACTAGCGGGTCCTACAATGAGCAGTTCTTC	CASSVGAFTSGSYNEQFF
15	-	TRBV27	TRBJ2-5	TRBD1	TGTGCCAGCAGCCGTCCGGGACAGGGAAGAGAGACCCAGTACTTC	CASSRPGQGRETQYF
15	-	TRBV7-2	TRBJ2-1	TRBD1	TGTGCCAGCAGCTTACGACAGGGTAGTAGGAATGAGCAGTTCTTC	CASSLRQGSRNEQFF
15	few	TRBV4-1	TRBJ1-5	-	TGCGCCAGCAGCCAAGACGGGTTTCGGAATCAGCCCCAGCATTTT	CASSQDGFRNQPQHF
17	-	TRBV6-2/TRBV6-3	TRBJ2-1	TRBD2	TGTGCCAGCAAAGCGGGGACTAGCGGGAGCTCCTACAATGAGCAGTTCTTC	CASKAGTSGSSYNEQFF
14	-	TRBV28	TRBJ2-2	-	TGTGCCAGCAGTTTCTGGGGGTACACCGGGGAGCTGTTTTTT	CASSFWGYTGELFF